The clone carrying this T cell receptor (beta chain) was counted a few times. Its matching antigen is unknown. These data belong to a study of T cells after yellow fever vaccination. The study, taken as a whole, reports: A minor fraction of clonotypes spanned both CD4 and CD8 compartments. A weaker but faster secondary response was observed, peaking on day 5 versus 15.

This CDR3 is 15 amino acids long. The trim removed 4 bases at V and 6 bases at J, leaving 9 bases unmatched. In germline, CDR1 is MNHEY, CDR2 SVGEGT. TCRdb reanalysed the 5' RACE reads using MiXCR and keeps one entry per CDR3 protein. The sample contains about 320,000 distinct CDR3 sequences, 3.5% to 4.5% of which appear only once. J is TRBJ1-5 and V is TRBV6-2 or TRBV6-3; 7 nucleotides match TRBD1. The receptor was isolated from a man between 18 and 35 years old who received the YFV17D yellow fever vaccine. The sample consisted of PBMCs, taken 15 days after the yellow fever booster vaccination. This CDR3 is CASSWDSRITQPQHF. Written as DNA, the CDR3 is TGTGCCAGCAGTTGGGACAGCAGGATTACTCAGCCCCAGCATTTT.